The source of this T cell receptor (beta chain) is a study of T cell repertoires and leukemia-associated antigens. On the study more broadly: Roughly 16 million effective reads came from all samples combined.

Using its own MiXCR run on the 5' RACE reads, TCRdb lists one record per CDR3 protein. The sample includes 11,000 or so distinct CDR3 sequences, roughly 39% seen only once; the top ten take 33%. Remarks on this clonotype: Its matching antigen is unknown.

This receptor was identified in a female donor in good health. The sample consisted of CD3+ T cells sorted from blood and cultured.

For the CDR3, the DNA is TGCAGTGCTAGAGATCTTACCTCCTACGAGCAGTACTTC. Translating gives CSARDLTSYEQYF. The genes are TRBV20-1 and TRBJ2-7; D gene ambiguous. CDR3 length equals 13 residues. Germline CDR1 reads DFQATT; CDR2 reads SNEGSKA (reference sequence). Trimming took off 0 bases at V and 0 bases at J, with 6 bases between the two ends.